This record concerns one T cell receptor (beta chain) sequence. Its antigen is not identified. This sample is drawn from a study of cytomegalovirus exposure and HLA in healthy donors. The study, taken as a whole, reports: Another analysis was done later, and it associated 16,951 TCR beta sequences with HLA alleles at 0.05 false discovery rate. For presence/absence analyses, sequencing depth was assumed to be roughly uniform across donors.

CDR1 and CDR2 (germline): SEHNR, FQNEAQ (reference sequence). The J segment lost 6 bases and the V segment lost 2 bases, leaving 7 bases of the junction unmatched. This CDR3 is 15 amino acids long. 60 Vbeta and 13 Jbeta primers were used in PCR. Measured with immunoSEQ multiplex PCR; TCRdb has only the in-frame clones, and not every one. Across some 34,000 clones, the top ten clones capture around 4.2% of the sample. The specimen sequenced was PBMCs. This chain joins TRBV7-9 and TRBJ1-2; 9 bases fit TRBD1. This TCR derives from a woman in her thirties or forties in good health and CMV-seropositive. DNA of the CDR3: TGTGCCAGCAGCTTATATGTGACAGGGGGTGATGGCTACACCTTC. Amino acid sequence: CASSLYVTGGDGYTF. The whole variable domain, remainder taken from reference TRBV7-9 and TRBJ1-2, is DTGVSQNPRHKITKRGQNVTFRCDPISEHNRLYWYRQTLGQGPEFLTYFQNEAQLEKSRLLSDRFSAERPKGSFSTLEIQRTEQGDSAMYLCASSLYVTGGDGYTFGSGTRLTVV.